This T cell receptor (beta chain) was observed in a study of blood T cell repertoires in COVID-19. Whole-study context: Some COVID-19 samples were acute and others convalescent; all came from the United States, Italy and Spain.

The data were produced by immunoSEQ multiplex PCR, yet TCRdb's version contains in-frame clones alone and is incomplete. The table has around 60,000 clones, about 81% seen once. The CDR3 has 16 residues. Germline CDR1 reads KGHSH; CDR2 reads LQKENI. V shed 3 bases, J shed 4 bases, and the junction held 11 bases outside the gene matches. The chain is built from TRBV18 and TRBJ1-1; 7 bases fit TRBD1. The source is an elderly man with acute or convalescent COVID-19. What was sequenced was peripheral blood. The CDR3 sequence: CASSPGAITGATEAFF. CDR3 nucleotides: TGTGCCAGCTCACCTGGCGCGATCACAGGGGCCACTGAAGCTTTCTTT.